This T cell receptor beta chain was obtained from a study of T cell responses to AZD1222 COVID-19 vaccine. Study summary: The analysis combined second doses at about 4 or about 12 weeks.

Germline V gives CDR1 LNHDA, CDR2 SQIVND (reference sequence). V gave up 7 bases and J gave up 3 bases, with 10 bases separating them. The CDR3 sequence is 13 residues long. Method: immunoSEQ multiplex PCR; TCRdb's copy keeps in-frame clones and lacks some. The profile covers around 130,000 clones, with 85% to 95% appearing a single time and roughly 6.6% taken by the ten largest. The gene calls are TRBV19 and TRBJ1-5; no clear D. The sample consisted of peripheral blood, taken on day 0 of AZD1222 vaccination. The clonotype was recovered from an adult in good health. The CDR3 is CASKAGANQPQHF. CDR3 DNA sequence: TGTGCCAGTAAGGCGGGTGCCAATCAGCCCCAGCATTTT.